The source of this TCR beta chain is a study of regulatory T cells in long-lasting Graves disease. V dropped 8 bases and J dropped 5; count of bases not matched to a gene: 15. CDR3 length: 15 residues. Germline V gives CDR1 MNHNS, CDR2 SASEGT. Concerning this clonotype: This could be a read error, since a much larger clone is one nucleotide away.

Arm-PCR of CDR3 regions with iRepertoire HTBI primers generated TCR beta libraries. One entry per CDR3 protein, called by TCRdb with MiXCR from the multiplex PCR reads. The sample contains some 430,000 distinct CDR3 sequences, 20% to 25% of which appear only once. As for time point: persistent/refractory GD, antithyroid drugs over 5 years with positive TRAb. The TCR library was made from RNA extracted from PBMCs. The source material was peripheral blood mononuclear cells (PBMCs), sampled when the disease was refractory, from a patient treated with antithyroid drugs. The source is a female donor with Graves disease. V gene TRBV6-1 combines with J gene TRBJ2-7; 7 bases are shared with TRBD2. CDR3 amino acids: CASGPFPHRGDEQYF. CDR3 in DNA: TGTGCCAGCGGTCCCTTCCCCCACCGGGGGGACGAGCAGTACTTC.